The entry below gives a single TCR beta chain sequence along with its context. Profiling relied on immunoSEQ multiplex PCR, and the TCRdb table lists in-frame clones only, not all of them. The table shows 140,000 to 150,000 clones, with approximately 80% occurring only once. The CDR3 has 15 amino acids. Trimming removed 3 bases from V and 5 bases from J; junction bases left unmatched: 2. In germline, CDR1 is SGHTA, CDR2 FQGNSA. The data belong to a study of blood T cell repertoires in COVID-19. Study-wide background: PBMCs, B-cell-depleted T cells, or T cells provided the cDNA or gDNA that made up the material.

What was sequenced was peripheral blood. The clonotype was recovered from a woman aged 40 to 49 with active or convalescent COVID-19. V is TRBV7-2 and J is TRBJ2-7; 15 bases are a match to TRBD2. As DNA, the CDR3 is TGTGCCAGCAGCTTTGGACTAGCGGGAGGGAACGAGCAGTACTTC. Encoded protein: CASSFGLAGGNEQYF. Variable domain in full (rest from reference TRBV7-2 and TRBJ2-7): GAGVSQSPSNKVTEKGKDVELRCDPISGHTALYWYRQSLGQGLEFLIYFQGNSAPDKSGLPSDRFSAERTGGSVSTLTIQRTQQEDSAVYLCASSFGLAGGNEQYFGPGTRLTVT.